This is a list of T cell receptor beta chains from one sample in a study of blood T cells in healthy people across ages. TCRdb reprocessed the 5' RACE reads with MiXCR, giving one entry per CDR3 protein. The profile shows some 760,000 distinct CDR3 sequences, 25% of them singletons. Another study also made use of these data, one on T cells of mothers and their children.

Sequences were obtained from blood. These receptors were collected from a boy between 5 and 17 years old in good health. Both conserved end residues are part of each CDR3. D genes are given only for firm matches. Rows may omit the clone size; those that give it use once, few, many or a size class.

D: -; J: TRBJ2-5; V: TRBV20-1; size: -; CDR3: CSATTGFRETQYF; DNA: TGCAGTGCTACCACAGGGTTTCGAGAGACCCAGTACTTC
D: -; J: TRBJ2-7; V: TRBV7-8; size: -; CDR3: CASRGTLSYEQYF; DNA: TGTGCCAGCAGGGGGACTCTCTCCTACGAGCAGTACTTC
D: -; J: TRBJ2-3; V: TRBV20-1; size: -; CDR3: CSADGQLTSTDTQYF; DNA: TGCAGTGCCGACGGACAGCTGACTAGCACAGATACGCAGTATTTT
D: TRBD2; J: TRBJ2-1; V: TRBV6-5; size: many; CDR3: CASRTGLAGTDEQFF; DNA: TGTGCCAGCCGCACAGGGCTAGCGGGAACAGATGAGCAGTTCTTC
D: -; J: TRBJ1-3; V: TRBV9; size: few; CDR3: CASSEFGNTIYF; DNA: TGTGCCAGCAGCGAATTTGGAAACACCATATATTTT
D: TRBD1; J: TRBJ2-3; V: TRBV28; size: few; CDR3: CASSEPGQLLDTQYF; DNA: TGTGCCAGCAGTGAACCGGGACAGCTGTTAGATACGCAGTATTTT
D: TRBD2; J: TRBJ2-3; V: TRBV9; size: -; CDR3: CASSGGGFTDTQYF; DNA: TGTGCCAGCAGCGGGGGGGGGTTCACAGATACGCAGTATTTT
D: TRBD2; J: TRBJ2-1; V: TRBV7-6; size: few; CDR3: CASSFSGGLNEQFF; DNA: TGTGCTAGCAGCTTCAGCGGGGGGTTAAATGAGCAGTTCTTC
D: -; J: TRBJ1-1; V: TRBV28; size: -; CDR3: CASSGRGYGTEAFF; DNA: TGTGCCAGCAGTGGGAGGGGTTATGGCACTGAAGCTTTCTTT
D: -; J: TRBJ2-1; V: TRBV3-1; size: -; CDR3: CASSPGSGPRNEQFF; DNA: TGTGCCAGCAGCCCAGGGAGCGGACCTCGGAATGAGCAGTTCTTC
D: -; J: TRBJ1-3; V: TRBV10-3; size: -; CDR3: CAISRPDARNTIYF; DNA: TGTGCCATCAGTAGGCCGGATGCCCGAAACACCATATATTTT
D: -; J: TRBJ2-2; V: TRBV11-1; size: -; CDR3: CASSLVRIGTGELFF; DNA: TGTGCCAGCAGCTTGGTACGGATCGGGACCGGGGAGCTGTTTTTT
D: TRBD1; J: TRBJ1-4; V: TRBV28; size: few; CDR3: CASSQRTGHWEKLFF; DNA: TGTGCCAGCAGTCAAAGGACAGGGCACTGGGAAAAACTGTTTTTT
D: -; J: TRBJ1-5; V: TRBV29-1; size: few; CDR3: CSVESENQPQHF; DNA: TGCAGCGTTGAATCCGAGAATCAGCCCCAGCATTTT
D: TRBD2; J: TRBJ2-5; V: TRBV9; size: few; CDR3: CASSVTSGRGETQYF; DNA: TGTGCCAGCAGCGTCACTAGCGGGAGGGGGGAGACCCAGTACTTC
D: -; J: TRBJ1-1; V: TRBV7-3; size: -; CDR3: CASSQQANTEAFF; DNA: TGTGCCAGCAGCCAACAGGCGAACACTGAAGCTTTCTTT
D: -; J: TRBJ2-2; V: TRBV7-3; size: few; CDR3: CASSLNRLAHLGFGELFF; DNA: TGTGCCAGCAGCTTAAATCGCTTAGCCCACCTAGGATTCGGGGAGCTGTTTTTT
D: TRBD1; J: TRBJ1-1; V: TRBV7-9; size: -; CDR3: CASEKPGQGVEAFF; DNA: TGTGCCAGCGAGAAACCGGGACAGGGCGTTGAAGCTTTCTTT
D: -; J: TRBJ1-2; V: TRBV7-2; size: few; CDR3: CASSFRVEANYGYTF; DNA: TGTGCCAGCAGCTTCAGGGTTGAAGCTAACTATGGCTACACCTTC
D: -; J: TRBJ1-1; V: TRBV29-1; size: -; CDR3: CSVAEAFF; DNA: TGCAGCGTTGCTGAAGCTTTCTTT
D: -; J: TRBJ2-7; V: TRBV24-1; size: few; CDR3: CATSDFRGDEQYF; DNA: TGTGCCACCAGTGATTTTCGGGGAGACGAGCAGTACTTC
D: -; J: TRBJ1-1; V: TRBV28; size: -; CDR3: CASSLEQVGGTEAFF; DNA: TGTGCCAGCAGTTTAGAACAGGTCGGGGGCACTGAAGCTTTCTTT
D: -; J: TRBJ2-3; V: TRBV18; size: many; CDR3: CASSPGDGGADTQYF; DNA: TGTGCCAGCTCACCAGGCGACGGAGGCGCAGATACGCAGTATTTT
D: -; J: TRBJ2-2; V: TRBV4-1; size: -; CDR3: CASSQGSRPNTGELFF; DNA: TGCGCCAGCAGCCAGGGGTCCAGGCCGAACACCGGGGAGCTGTTTTTT
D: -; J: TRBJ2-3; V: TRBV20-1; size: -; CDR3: CSARGAAGTDTQYF; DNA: TGCAGTGCTAGAGGCGCCGCGGGCACAGATACGCAGTATTTT
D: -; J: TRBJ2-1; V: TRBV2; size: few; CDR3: CASGFGHEQFF; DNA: TGTGCCAGCGGTTTTGGCCATGAGCAGTTCTTC
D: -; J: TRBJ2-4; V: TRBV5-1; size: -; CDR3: CASSLVFEIAKNIQYF; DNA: TGCGCCAGCAGCTTGGTGTTCGAAATAGCCAAAAACATTCAGTACTTC
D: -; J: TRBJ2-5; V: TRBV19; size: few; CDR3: CASSIKGLQETQYF; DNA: TGTGCCAGTAGTATCAAAGGGCTTCAAGAGACCCAGTACTTC
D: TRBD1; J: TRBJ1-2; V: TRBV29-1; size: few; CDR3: CSVLQGPGRGYTF; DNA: TGCAGCGTGCTACAGGGGCCCGGGCGTGGCTACACCTTC
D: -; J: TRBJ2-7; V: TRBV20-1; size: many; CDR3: CNLSQGPYEQYF; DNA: TGCAACCTATCCCAGGGACCTTACGAGCAGTACTTC
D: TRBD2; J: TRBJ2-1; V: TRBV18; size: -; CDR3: CASSPPGTGAIAGGLEFF; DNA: TGTGCCAGCTCTCCACCCGGGACAGGAGCCATAGCGGGAGGTTTGGAGTTCTTC
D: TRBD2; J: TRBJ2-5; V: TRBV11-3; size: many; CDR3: CASSLEPPGLAGVGFETQYF; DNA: TGTGCCAGCAGCTTAGAACCGCCGGGACTAGCGGGAGTAGGGTTCGAGACCCAGTACTTC
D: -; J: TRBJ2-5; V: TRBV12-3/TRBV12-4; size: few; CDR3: CASSPPGASFETQYF; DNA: TGTGCCAGCAGTCCCCCAGGGGCATCCTTTGAGACCCAGTACTTC
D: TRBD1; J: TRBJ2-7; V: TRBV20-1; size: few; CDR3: CSAKDSGTASYEQYF; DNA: TGCAGTGCTAAGGACTCCGGGACAGCGTCCTACGAGCAGTACTTC
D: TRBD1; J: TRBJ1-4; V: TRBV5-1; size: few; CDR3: CASSLGDSGNEKLFF; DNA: TGCGCCAGCAGCTTGGGGGACAGCGGAAATGAAAAACTGTTTTTT
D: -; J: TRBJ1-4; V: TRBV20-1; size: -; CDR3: CSVEQANEKLFF; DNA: TGCAGTGTCGAACAGGCGAATGAAAAACTGTTTTTT
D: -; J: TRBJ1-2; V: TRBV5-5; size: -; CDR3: CASSLDTIIYGYTF; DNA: TGTGCCAGCAGTTTGGACACCATTATCTATGGCTACACCTTC
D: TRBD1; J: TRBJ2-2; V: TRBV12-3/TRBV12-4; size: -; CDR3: CASSAIQGSTGELFF; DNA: TGTGCCAGCAGTGCTATACAGGGGAGCACCGGGGAGCTGTTTTTT
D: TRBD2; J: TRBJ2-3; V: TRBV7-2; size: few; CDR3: CASSKDLLAGDTDTQYF; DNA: TGTGCCAGCAGCAAAGATTTACTAGCGGGGGACACAGATACGCAGTATTTT
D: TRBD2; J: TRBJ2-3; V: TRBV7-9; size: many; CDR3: CASSERTSGNTDTQYF; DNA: TGTGCCAGCAGCGAACGGACTAGCGGAAACACAGATACGCAGTATTTT
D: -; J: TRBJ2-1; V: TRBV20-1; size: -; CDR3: CSARDLALDLNEQFF; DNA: TGCAGTGCTAGAGATCTAGCCCTAGACCTCAATGAGCAGTTCTTC
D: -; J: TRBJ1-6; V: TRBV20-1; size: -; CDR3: CSARRSGLGDSPLHF; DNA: TGCAGTGCTAGGAGGTCAGGACTTGGGGATTCACCCCTCCACTTT
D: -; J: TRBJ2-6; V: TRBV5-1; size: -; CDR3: CASSVESSGANVLTF; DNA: TGCGCCAGCTCCGTGGAGAGCTCTGGGGCCAACGTCCTGACTTTC
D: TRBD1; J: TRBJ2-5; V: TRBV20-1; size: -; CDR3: CSAREASRGLESQYF; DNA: TGCAGTGCTAGAGAGGCGTCCAGGGGGCTAGAGTCCCAGTACTTC
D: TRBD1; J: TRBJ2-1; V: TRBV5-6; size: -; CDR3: CASSSTGWGEQFF; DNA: TGTGCCAGCAGCTCGACAGGGTGGGGTGAGCAGTTCTTC
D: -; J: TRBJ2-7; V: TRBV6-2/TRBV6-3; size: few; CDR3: CASSYDRDYEQYF; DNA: TGTGCCAGCAGTTACGACCGGGACTACGAGCAGTACTTC
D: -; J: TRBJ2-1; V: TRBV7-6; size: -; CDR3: CASKRGSYSSYNEQFF; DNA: TGTGCCAGCAAGAGGGGCTCATATAGCTCCTACAATGAGCAGTTCTTC
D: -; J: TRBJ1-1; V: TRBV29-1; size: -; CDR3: CSVYTGTLNTEAFF; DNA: TGCAGCGTGTATACCGGGACCCTGAACACTGAAGCTTTCTTT